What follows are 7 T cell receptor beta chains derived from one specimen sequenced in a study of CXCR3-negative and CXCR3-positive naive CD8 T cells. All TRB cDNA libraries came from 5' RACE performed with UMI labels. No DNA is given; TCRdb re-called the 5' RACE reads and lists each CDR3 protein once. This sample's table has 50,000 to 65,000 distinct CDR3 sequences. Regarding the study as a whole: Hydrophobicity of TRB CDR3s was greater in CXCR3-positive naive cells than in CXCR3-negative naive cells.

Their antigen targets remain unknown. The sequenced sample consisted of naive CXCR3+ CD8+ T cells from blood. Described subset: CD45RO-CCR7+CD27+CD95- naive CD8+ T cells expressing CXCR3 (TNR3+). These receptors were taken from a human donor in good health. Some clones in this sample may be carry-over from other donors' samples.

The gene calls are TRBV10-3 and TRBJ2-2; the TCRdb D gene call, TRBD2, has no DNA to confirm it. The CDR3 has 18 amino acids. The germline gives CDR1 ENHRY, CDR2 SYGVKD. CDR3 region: CAISGLPTDRPDTGELFF.

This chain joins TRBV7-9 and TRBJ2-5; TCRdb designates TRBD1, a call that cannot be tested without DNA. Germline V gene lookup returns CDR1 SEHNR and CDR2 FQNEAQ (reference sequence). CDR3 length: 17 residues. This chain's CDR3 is CASSFSLRETMQETQYF.

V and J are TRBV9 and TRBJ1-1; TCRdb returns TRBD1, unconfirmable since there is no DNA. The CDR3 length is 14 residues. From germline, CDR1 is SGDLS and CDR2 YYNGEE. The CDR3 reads CASSAGQGDTEAFF.

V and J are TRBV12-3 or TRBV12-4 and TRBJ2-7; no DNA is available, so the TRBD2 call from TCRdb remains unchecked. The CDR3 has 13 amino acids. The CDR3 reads CASSPSTAYEQYF.

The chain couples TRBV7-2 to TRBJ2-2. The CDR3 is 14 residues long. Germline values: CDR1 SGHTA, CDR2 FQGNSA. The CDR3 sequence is CASIVGWNTGELFF.

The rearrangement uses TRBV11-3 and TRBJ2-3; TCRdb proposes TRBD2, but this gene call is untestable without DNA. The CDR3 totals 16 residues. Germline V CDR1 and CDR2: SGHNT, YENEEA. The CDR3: CASSFISGGARDTQYF.

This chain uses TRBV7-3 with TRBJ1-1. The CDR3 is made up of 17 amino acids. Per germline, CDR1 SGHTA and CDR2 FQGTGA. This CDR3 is CASSLKSTVLPNTEAFF. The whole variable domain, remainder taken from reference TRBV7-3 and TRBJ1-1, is GAGVSQTPSNKVTEKGKYVELRCDPISGHTALYWYRQSLGQGPEFLIYFQGTGAADDSGLPNDRFFAVRPEGSVSTLKIQRTERGDSAVYLCASSLKSTVLPNTEAFFGQGTRLTVV.